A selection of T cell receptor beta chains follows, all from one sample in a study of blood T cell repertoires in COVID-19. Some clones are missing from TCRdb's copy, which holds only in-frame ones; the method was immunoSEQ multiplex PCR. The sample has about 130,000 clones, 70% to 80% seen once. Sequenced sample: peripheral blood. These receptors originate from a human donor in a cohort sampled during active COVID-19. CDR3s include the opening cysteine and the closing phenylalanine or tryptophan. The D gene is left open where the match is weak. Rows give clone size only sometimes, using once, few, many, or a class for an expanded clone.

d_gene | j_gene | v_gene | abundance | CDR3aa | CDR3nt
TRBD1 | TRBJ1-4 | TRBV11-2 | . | CASSLLEGAVGEKLFF | TGTGCCAGCAGCCTTCTCGAGGGGGCTGTGGGTGAAAAACTGTTTTTT
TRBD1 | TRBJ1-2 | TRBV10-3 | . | CAISPTGDGYTF | TGTGCCATCAGCCCGACAGGGGATGGCTACACCTTC
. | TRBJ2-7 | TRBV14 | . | CASSQGQIYEQYF | TGTGCCAGCAGCCAAGGGCAAATCTACGAGCAGTACTTC
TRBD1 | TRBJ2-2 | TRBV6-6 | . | CASETRDRVTGELFF | TGTGCCAGCGAGACTCGGGACAGAGTCACCGGGGAGCTGTTTTTT
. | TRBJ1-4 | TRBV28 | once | CASSSPTGLGEKLFF | TGTGCCAGCAGTTCACCGACAGGTTTGGGGGAAAAACTGTTTTTT
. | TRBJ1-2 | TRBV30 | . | CAWSVQAEYGYTF | TGTGCCTGGAGTGTACAGGCAGAGTATGGCTACACCTTC
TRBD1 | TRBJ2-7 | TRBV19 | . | CASSWTGSYEQYF | TGTGCCAGTAGTTGGACAGGCTCCTACGAGCAGTACTTC
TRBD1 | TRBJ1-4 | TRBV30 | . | CAWFSGTGPGKLFF | TGTGCCTGGTTTTCCGGGACAGGGCCCGGAAAACTGTTTTTT
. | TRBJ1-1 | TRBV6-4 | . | CASSVGGDTEAFF | TGTGCCAGCAGTGTTGGAGGGGACACTGAAGCTTTCTTT
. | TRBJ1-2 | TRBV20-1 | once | CSASLGSGYTF | TGCAGTGCCTCGCTCGGGTCTGGCTACACCTTC
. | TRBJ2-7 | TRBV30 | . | CAWSVRSVYEQYF | TGTGCCTGGAGTGTACGATCAGTTTACGAGCAGTACTTC
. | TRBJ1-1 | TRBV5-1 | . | CASSTGQTNTEAFF | TGCGCCAGCAGCACCGGACAGACGAACACTGAAGCTTTCTTT
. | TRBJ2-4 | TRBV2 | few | CASREGQLENIQYF | TGTGCCAGCAGGGAGGGACAGCTAGAAAACATTCAGTACTTC
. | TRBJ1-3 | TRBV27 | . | CASSSPSSGNTIYF | TGTGCCAGCAGTTCCCCTAGCTCTGGAAACACCATATATTTT
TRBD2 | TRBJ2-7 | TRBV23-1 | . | CASSQRAGENYEQYF | TGCGCCAGCAGTCAGCGAGCGGGGGAGAACTACGAGCAGTACTTC
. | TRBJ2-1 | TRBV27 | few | CASSLSLYDEQFF | TGTGCCAGCAGTTTATCCCTCTACGATGAGCAGTTCTTC
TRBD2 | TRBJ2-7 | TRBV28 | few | CASSFPGGAYEQYF | TGTGCCAGCAGTTTCCCCGGGGGGGCTTACGAGCAGTACTTC
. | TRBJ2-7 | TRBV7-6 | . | CASSQRDNYEQYF | TGTGCCAGCAGCCAGCGGGACAACTACGAGCAGTACTTC
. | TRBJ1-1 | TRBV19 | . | CASSIQGNTEAFF | TGTGCCAGTAGTATACAGGGGAACACTGAAGCTTTCTTT
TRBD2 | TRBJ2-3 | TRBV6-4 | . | CASSQFLAGGSTDTQYF | TGTGCCAGCAGCCAATTCCTAGCGGGGGGGAGCACAGATACGCAGTATTTT
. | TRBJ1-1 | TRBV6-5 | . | CASSYSGGRNTEAFF | TGTGCCAGCAGTTACTCGGGGGGTAGGAACACTGAAGCTTTCTTT
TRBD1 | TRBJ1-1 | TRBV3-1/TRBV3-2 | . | CASSPSMGQGNTEAFF | TGTGCCAGCAGCCCTTCCATGGGACAGGGGAACACTGAAGCTTTCTTT
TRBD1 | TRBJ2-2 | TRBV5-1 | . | CASSLAPGTGALRELFF | TGCGCCAGCAGCTTGGCCCCAGGGACAGGGGCTTTAAGGGAGCTGTTTTTT
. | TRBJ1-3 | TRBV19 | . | CAGGSRSGNTIYF | TGTGCCGGGGGGTCGCGCTCTGGAAACACCATATATTTT
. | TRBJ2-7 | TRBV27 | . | CASSTNRVGSYEQYF | TGTGCCAGCTCAACCAACAGGGTTGGGTCCTACGAGCAGTACTTC
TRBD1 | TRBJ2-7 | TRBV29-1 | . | CSVPTDRGAPYEQYF | TGCAGCGTCCCTACCGACAGGGGGGCCCCCTACGAGCAGTACTTC
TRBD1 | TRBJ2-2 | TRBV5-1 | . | CASSLQGVDTGELFF | TGCGCCAGCAGCTTGCAGGGGGTGGACACCGGGGAGCTGTTTTTT
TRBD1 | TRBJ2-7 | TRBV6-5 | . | CASSYFVGQGTYEQYF | TGTGCCAGCAGTTACTTTGTGGGACAGGGAACCTACGAGCAGTACTTC
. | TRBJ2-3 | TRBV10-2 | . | CAIRDTFTDTQYF | TGCGCCATACGGGACACCTTCACAGATACGCAGTATTTT
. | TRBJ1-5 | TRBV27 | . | CASRETNKPQHF | TGTGCCAGCAGAGAAACGAACAAGCCCCAGCATTTT
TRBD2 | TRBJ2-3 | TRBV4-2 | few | CASSQESSGGADTQYF | TGTGCCAGCAGCCAAGAGTCTAGCGGGGGGGCAGATACGCAGTATTTT
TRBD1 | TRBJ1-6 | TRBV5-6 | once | CASSLGQGRNSPLHF | TGTGCCAGCAGCTTGGGACAGGGTCGGAATTCACCCCTCCACTTT
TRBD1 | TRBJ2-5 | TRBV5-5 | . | CAGGTGAFQETQYF | TGTGCCGGGGGGACAGGGGCATTCCAAGAGACCCAGTACTTC
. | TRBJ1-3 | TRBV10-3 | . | CAISEQGARDTIYF | TGTGCCATCAGTGAGCAGGGTGCCCGCGACACCATATATTTT
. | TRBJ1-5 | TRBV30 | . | CAWGEGDARRTQHF | TGTGCCTGGGGAGAGGGGGACGCACGGCGGACCCAGCATTTT
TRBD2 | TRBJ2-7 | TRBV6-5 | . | CASSPPGLASYEQYF | TGTGCCAGCAGTCCCCCGGGACTAGCAAGCTACGAGCAGTACTTC
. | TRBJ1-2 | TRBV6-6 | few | CASSYDTGRGYGYTF | TGTGCCAGCAGTTACGATACCGGCAGGGGCTATGGCTACACCTTC
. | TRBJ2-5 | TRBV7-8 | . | CASSPQTGEETQYF | TGTGCCAGCAGCCCCCAGACGGGGGAAGAGACCCAGTACTTC
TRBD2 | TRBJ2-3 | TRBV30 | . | CAWSGAGIQDTQYF | TGTGCCTGGAGCGGAGCGGGGATCCAGGATACGCAGTATTTT
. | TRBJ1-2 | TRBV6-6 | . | CASSYSNSRYTF | TGTGCCAGCAGTTACTCGAACAGCCGTTACACCTTC
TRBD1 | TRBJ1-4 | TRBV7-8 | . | CASSQGQGPNEKLFF | TGTGCCAGCAGCCAGGGACAGGGGCCTAATGAAAAACTGTTTTTT
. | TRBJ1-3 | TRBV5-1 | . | CASSLAGVSGNTIYF | TGCGCCAGCAGCTTGGCAGGGGTCTCTGGAAACACCATATATTTT
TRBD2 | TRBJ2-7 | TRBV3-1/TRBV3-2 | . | CASSQLGGFYEQYF | TGTGCCAGCAGCCAGTTGGGGGGGTTCTACGAGCAGTACTTC
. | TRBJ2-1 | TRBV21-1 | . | CASSPGGQGTYNEQFF | TGTGCCAGCAGTCCCGGGGGGCAGGGGACCTACAATGAGCAGTTCTTC
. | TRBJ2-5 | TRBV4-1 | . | CASSQEEGKETQYF | TGCGCCAGCAGCCAAGAGGAGGGGAAAGAGACCCAGTACTTC
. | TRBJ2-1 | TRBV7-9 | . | CASSSLANEQFF | TGTGCCAGCAGCTCACTAGCAAATGAGCAGTTCTTC
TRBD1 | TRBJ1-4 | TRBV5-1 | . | CASRGDRGLANEKLFF | TGCGCCAGCAGAGGGGACAGGGGGCTTGCTAATGAAAAACTGTTTTTT
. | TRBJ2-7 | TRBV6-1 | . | CASSEQGLDEQYF | TGTGCCAGCAGTGAACAGGGGCTGGACGAGCAGTACTTC
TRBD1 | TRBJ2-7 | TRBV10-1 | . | CASSPGGTGGYEQYF | TGCGCCAGCAGTCCTGGGGGGACAGGGGGCTACGAGCAGTACTTC
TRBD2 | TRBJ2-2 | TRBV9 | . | CASSVGVSGVDGELFF | TGTGCCAGCAGCGTAGGCGTTAGCGGGGTAGACGGGGAGCTGTTTTTT
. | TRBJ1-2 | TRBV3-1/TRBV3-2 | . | CASSRGAGYTF | TGTGCCAGCAGCCGCGGGGCTGGCTACACCTTC
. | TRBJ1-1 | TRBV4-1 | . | CASSQEGQGKAEAFF | TGCGCCAGCAGCCAAGAGGGGCAGGGAAAGGCTGAAGCTTTCTTT
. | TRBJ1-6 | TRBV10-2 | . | CASSEWTATDNSPLHF | TGCGCCAGCAGTGAGTGGACAGCGACCGATAATTCACCCCTCCACTTT
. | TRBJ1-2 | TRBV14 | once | CASSQQGQPLGYTF | TGTGCCAGCAGCCAACAGGGACAACCGCTCGGCTACACCTTC